This is a list of T cell receptor beta chains from one sample in a study of T cell responses to AZD1222 COVID-19 vaccine. TCRdb's table, derived via immunoSEQ multiplex PCR, lists solely in-frame clones and lacks some. The table has about 120,000 clones, 75% to 90% seen once. The sequencing used peripheral blood, collected on day 0 of MenACWY control vaccination. Receptors were obtained from an adult in good health. Both conserved end residues are part of each CDR3. The D gene is left open where the match is weak. Only part of the rows carry a size: once, few, many, or a class if the clone is expanded.

>TRBJ2-7|TRBV25-1|TRBD1|.|15
CASSDPGQGLAEQYF
TGTGCCAGCAGTGACCCGGGACAGGGCCTTGCCGAGCAGTACTTC
>TRBJ1-2|TRBV7-8|.|.|16
CASSLAISLGARGYTF
TGTGCCAGCAGCTTAGCAATTTCCTTGGGGGCTCGGGGCTACACCTTC
>TRBJ2-3|TRBV30|.|.|11
CAWSPTDTQYF
TGTGCCTGGAGTCCCACAGATACGCAGTATTTT
>TRBJ1-4|TRBV11-3|.|.|14
CASSDRDKNEKLFF
TGTGCCAGCAGCGACCGGGACAAGAATGAAAAACTGTTTTTT
>TRBJ2-1|TRBV7-8|TRBD2|.|15
CASSMGTSWVDEQFF
TGTGCCAGCAGCATGGGGACTAGCTGGGTGGATGAGCAGTTCTTC
>TRBJ1-4|TRBV7-2|.|.|17
CASSLVPVGATNEKLFF
TGTGCCAGCAGCTTAGTCCCGGTAGGAGCAACTAATGAAAAACTGTTTTTT
>TRBJ2-7|TRBV4-3|TRBD2|.|13
CASSLAAGAEQYF
TGCGCCAGCAGCCTCGCTGCGGGAGCCGAGCAGTACTTC
>TRBJ1-3|TRBV5-6|TRBD1|.|16
CASSFRDRVIGNTIYF
TGTGCCAGCAGCTTCCGGGACAGGGTCATAGGAAACACCATATATTTT
>TRBJ1-1|TRBV9|.|.|12
CASSVGPGEAFF
TGTGCCAGCAGCGTAGGACCAGGAGAAGCTTTCTTT
>TRBJ2-7|TRBV29-1|.|.|11
CSVGENYEQYF
TGCAGCGTCGGGGAGAACTACGAGCAGTACTTC
>TRBJ2-5|TRBV5-1|.|.|13
CASSLVPQETQYF
TGCGCCAGCAGCTTGGTGCCCCAAGAGACCCAGTACTTC
>TRBJ1-1|TRBV6-5|.|few|15
CASSYSPGLDTEAFF
TGTGCCAGCAGTTACTCTCCAGGGCTCGACACTGAAGCTTTCTTT
>TRBJ2-7|TRBV6-5|.|.|15
CASSYSNQGNYEQYF
TGTGCCAGCAGTTACTCGAATCAGGGTAACTACGAGCAGTACTTC
>TRBJ1-3|TRBV5-1|.|.|14
CASRLAFSGNTIYF
TGCGCCAGCAGACTTGCTTTTTCTGGAAACACCATATATTTT
>TRBJ2-7|TRBV19|.|.|14
CASSISRIVDEQYF
TGTGCCAGTAGTATTAGTAGGATTGTCGACGAGCAGTACTTC
>TRBJ1-1|TRBV15|.|many|17
CATSRDQRQPLGTEAFF
TGTGCCACCAGCAGAGATCAAAGACAGCCTTTAGGTACTGAAGCTTTCTTT
>TRBJ1-4|TRBV14|.|.|15
CASSEGGSPGEKLFF
TGTGCCAGCAGCGAAGGCGGGAGCCCGGGCGAAAAACTGTTTTTT
>TRBJ2-5|TRBV6-5|TRBD2|.|14
CASRQTSGQETQYF
TGTGCCAGCAGACAGACTAGCGGACAAGAGACCCAGTACTTC
>TRBJ1-4|TRBV11-3|.|.|15
CASSLRTQGNEKLFF
TGTGCCAGCAGCTTAAGGACCCAGGGAAATGAAAAACTGTTTTTT
>TRBJ2-7|TRBV6-5|TRBD2|.|14
CASSLGLAGDEQYF
TGTGCCAGCAGCCTGGGACTAGCGGGCGACGAGCAGTACTTC
>TRBJ1-5|TRBV2|TRBD1|.|14
CASRQGASNQPQHF
TGTGCCAGCCGACAGGGGGCTAGCAATCAGCCCCAGCATTTT
>TRBJ1-2|TRBV6-5|.|.|14
CASSYSGVNYGYTF
TGTGCCAGCAGTTACTCGGGTGTCAACTATGGCTACACCTTC